This entry concerns a single T cell receptor beta chain. The antigen is undetermined. Only in-frame clones appear in the TCRdb table, and some are missing; sequencing was by immunoSEQ multiplex PCR. The sample lists about 9,200 clones; approximately 86% were seen once. This entry belongs to a study of PD-1 blockade in mismatch repair-deficient tumors. The time point: approximately 11-day in vitro stimulation with candidate neoantigen peptide 2. Germline V gene sequence: CDR1 SGHRS, CDR2 YFSETQ. The CDR3 has 14 residues. The V end was cut by 4 bases, the J end by 0 bases, with 8 bases between. The source of this sequence is an adult with mismatch repair-deficient cancer. The genes are TRBV5-1 and TRBJ1-3; D ambiguous. The sample was cells cultured in vitro, taken from a patient treated with pembrolizumab. Here the CDR3 DNA reads TGCGCCAGCAGCCCCGCGACCTCTGGAAACACCATATATTTT. This codes for CASSPATSGNTIYF.